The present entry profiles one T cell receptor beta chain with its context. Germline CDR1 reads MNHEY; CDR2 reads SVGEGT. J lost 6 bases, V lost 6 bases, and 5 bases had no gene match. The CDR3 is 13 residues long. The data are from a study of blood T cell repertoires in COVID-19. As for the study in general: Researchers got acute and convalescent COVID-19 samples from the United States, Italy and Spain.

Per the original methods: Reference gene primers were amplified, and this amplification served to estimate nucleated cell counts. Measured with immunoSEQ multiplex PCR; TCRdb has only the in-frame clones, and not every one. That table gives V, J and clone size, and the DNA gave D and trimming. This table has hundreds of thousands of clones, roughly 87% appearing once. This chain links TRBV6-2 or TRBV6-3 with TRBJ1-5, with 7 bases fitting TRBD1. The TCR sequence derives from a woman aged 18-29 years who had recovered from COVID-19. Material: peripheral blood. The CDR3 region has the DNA TGTGCCAGCAGCACGACAGGGCTTCAGCCCCAGCATTTT. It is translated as CASSTTGLQPQHF.